Below are 8 T cell receptor beta chains sequenced from a single sample in a study of blood T cell repertoires in COVID-19 (dated by TCRdb to 2020 to 2022). Library method: the immunoSEQ multiplex PCR assay. Not all clones reach the TCRdb copy of this immuneACCESS table, which keeps in-frame sequences only. Checked studies attribute under half of the gap to unresolved V genes and leave the rest unexplained. Within this sample are 250,000 or so clones, with about 88% of them counted one time only. The ten largest account for roughly 5% of the sample. The specimen sequenced was peripheral blood. The receptor source for this set is a woman in her forties who had recovered from COVID-19.

This chain links TRBV4-1 with TRBJ2-7, with a possible D match to TRBD1 (6 bases). Deletions cut 3 bases from V and 3 bases from J, with 15 bases between. Germline V lookup: CDR1 MGHRA, CDR2 YSYEKL. CDR3 length: 15 amino acids. Here the CDR3 reads CASSQGEQGDYEQYF. The CDR3 DNA reads as TGCGCCAGCAGCCAGGGAGAACAGGGAGACTACGAGCAGTACTTC.

The chain has TRBV3-1 (or the pseudogene TRBV3-2) and TRBJ2-1, with 7 bases identical to TRBD2. CDR1 and CDR2 (germline): LGHDT, YNNKEL (reference sequence). The J segment lost 6 bases and the V segment lost 2 bases, leaving 4 bases of the junction unmatched. The CDR3 totals 14 residues. DNA of the CDR3: TGTGCCAGCAGCCAATTTCTAGCGGTCAATGAGCAGTTCTTC. This sequence encodes CASSQFLAVNEQFF.

This chain connects TRBV11-2 to TRBJ1-1, with D unresolved. CDR3 length: 15 residues. Between the trimmed V and J ends, which lost 5 bases and 3 bases, there was a span of 16 bases. Germline CDR1 and CDR2: SGHAT and FQNNGV. The CDR3, as DNA: TGTGCCAGCAGCCCACATCCCATATCAGACACTGAAGCTTTCTTT. Amino acid sequence: CASSPHPISDTEAFF. The variable domain in full, completed from reference TRBV11-2 and TRBJ1-1, reads EAGVAQSPRYKIIEKRQSVAFWCNPISGHATLYWYQQILGQGPKLLIQFQNNGVVDDSQLPKDRFSAERLKGVDSTLKIQPAKLEDSAVYLCASSPHPISDTEAFFGQGTRLTVV.

The chain joins TRBV5-5 to TRBJ2-7; 12 bases are a match to TRBD2. The CDR3 is 16 amino acids. Trimming took 0 bases from V and 6 from J; bases not matched to a gene: 7. Germline V gene lookup returns CDR1 SGHKS and CDR2 YYEKEE (reference sequence). Written as DNA, the CDR3 is TGTGCCAGCAGCTTGGCCCGACTAGCGGGAGTAGGCGAGCAGTACGTC. Encoded protein: CASSLARLAGVGEQYV.

The rearrangement uses TRBV7-3 and TRBJ2-3; tentative D call: TRBD2 (6 bases). V was trimmed by 5 bases and J by 0 bases, leaving 15 bases between them. The V gene's germline CDR1 is SGHTA and CDR2 FQGTGA. The CDR3 contains 16 residues. DNA of the CDR3: TGTGCCAGCAGCCTCCCGATGGGGACTAGCACAGATACGCAGTATTTT. The encoded protein is CASSLPMGTSTDTQYF.

This chain uses TRBV25-1 with TRBJ1-2; no definite D call. V lost 2 bases to trimming and J lost 6 bases, with 13 bases between them. The germline V gene encodes CDR1 MGHDK and CDR2 SYGVNS. CDR3 length: 14 amino acids. CDR3 coding DNA: TGTGCCAGCAGTGAACCAGCGATCCCGCATGGCTACACCTTC. It specifies CASSEPAIPHGYTF.

A single count supports this clone. The chain carries TRBV28 and TRBJ1-2; D may be TRBD1 (6 bases). Trimming left V 7 bases short and J 1 base short, with 13 bases between. CDR1 is MDHEN, CDR2 SYDVKM, per germline. This CDR3 has 14 residues. The CDR3 sequence is CASMGGGINYGYTF. In DNA form, the CDR3 reads TGTGCCAGCATGGGAGGGGGGATTAACTATGGCTACACCTTC.

The chain recombines TRBV28 with TRBJ1-1; D possibly corresponds to TRBD1 (5 bases). The germline V gene encodes CDR1 MDHEN and CDR2 SYDVKM. The CDR3 is 14 residues long. With 5 bases removed from V and 6 bases from J, the gap between germline ends came to 16 bases. CDR3 region: CASSTVRARSEAFF. As DNA, the CDR3 is TGTGCCAGCAGTACAGTCAGGGCCCGGTCTGAAGCTTTCTTT.